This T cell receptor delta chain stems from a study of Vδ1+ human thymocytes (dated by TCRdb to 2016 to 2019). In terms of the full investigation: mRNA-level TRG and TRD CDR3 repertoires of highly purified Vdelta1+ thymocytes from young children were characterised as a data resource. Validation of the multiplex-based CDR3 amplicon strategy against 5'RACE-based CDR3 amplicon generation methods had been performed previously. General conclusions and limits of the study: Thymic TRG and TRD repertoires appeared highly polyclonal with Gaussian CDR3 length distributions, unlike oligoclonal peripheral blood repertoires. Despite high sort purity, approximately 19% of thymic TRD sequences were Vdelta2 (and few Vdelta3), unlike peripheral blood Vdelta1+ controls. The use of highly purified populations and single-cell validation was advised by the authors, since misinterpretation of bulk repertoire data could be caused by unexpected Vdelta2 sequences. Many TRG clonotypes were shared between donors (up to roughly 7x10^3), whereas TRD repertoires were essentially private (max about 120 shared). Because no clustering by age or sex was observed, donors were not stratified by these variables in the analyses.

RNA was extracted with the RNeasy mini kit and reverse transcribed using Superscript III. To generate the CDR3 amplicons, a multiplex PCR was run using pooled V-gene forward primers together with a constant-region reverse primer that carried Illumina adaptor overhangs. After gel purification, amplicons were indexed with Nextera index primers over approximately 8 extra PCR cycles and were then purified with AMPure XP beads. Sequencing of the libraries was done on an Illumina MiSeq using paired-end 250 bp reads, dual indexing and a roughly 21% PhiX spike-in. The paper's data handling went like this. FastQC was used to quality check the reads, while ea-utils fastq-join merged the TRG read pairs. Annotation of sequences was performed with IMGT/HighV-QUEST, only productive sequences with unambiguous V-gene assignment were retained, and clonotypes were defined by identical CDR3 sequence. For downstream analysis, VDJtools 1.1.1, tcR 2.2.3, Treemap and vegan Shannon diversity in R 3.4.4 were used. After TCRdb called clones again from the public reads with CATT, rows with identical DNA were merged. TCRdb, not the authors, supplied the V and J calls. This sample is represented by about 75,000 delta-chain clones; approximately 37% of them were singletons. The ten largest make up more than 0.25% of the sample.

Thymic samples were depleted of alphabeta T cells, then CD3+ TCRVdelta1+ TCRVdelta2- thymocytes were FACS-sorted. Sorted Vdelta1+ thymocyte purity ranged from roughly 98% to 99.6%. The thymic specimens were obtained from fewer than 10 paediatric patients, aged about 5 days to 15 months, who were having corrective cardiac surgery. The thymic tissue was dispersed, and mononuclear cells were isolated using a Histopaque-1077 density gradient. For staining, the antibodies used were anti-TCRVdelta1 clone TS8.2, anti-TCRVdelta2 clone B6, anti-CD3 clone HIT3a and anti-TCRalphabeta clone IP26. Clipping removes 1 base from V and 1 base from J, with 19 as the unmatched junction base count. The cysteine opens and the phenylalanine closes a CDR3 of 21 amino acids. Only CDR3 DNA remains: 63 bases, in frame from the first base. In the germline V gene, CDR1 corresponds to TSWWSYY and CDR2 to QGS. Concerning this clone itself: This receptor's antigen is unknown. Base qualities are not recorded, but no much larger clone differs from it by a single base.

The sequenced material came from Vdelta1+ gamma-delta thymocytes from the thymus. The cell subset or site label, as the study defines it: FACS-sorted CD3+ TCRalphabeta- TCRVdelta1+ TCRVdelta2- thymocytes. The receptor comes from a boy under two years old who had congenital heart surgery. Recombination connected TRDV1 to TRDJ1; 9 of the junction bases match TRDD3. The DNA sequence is TGTGCTCTTGGGGAACGAGACCGGCCTTCCTTTCCTGGGGGATGCACCGATAAACTCATCTTT. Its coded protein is CALGERDRPSFPGGCTDKLIF.